The source of this TCR beta chain is a study of T cell changes during pregnancy in multiple sclerosis. Measured with immunoSEQ multiplex PCR; TCRdb has only the in-frame clones, and not every one. This table holds roughly 32,000 clones, 80% to 90% found once. This CDR3 is 16 amino acids long. Germline lookup yields CDR1 SGDLS and CDR2 YYNGEE. Trimming left V 3 bases short and J 4 bases short, with 19 bases between. Here the sequenced sample was CD8+ T cells from peripheral blood mononuclear cells, taken in the third trimester of pregnancy. The sequence was obtained from a female donor with multiple sclerosis, enrolled in a pregnancy study. The chain recombines TRBV9 with TRBJ1-1; D possibly corresponds to TRBD1 (5 bases). Written as DNA, the CDR3 is TGTGCCAGCAGCGAAGGTTTAGGGGACTGGAGCACTGAAGCTTTCTTT. It encodes CASSEGLGDWSTEAFF. The full variable domain, its missing parts supplied by reference TRBV9 and TRBJ1-1, is DSGVTQTPKHLITATGQRVTLRCSPRSGDLSVYWYQQSLDQGLQFLIQYYNGEERAKGNILERFSAQQFPDLHSELNLSSLELGDSALYFCASSEGLGDWSTEAFFGQGTRLTVV.